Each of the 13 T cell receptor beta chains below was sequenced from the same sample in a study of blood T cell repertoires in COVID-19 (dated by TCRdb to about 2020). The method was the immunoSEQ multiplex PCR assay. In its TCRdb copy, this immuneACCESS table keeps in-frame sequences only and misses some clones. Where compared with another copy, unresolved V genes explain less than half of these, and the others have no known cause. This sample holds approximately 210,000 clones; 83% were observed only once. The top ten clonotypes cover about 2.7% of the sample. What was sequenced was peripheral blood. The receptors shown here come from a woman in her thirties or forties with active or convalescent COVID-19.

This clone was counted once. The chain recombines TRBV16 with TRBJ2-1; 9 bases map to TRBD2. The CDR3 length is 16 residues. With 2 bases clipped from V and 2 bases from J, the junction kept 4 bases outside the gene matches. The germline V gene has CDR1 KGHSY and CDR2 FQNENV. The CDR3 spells CASSQRGGRAYNEQFF. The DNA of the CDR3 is TGTGCCAGCAGCCAACGTGGCGGGAGGGCCTACAATGAGCAGTTCTTC.

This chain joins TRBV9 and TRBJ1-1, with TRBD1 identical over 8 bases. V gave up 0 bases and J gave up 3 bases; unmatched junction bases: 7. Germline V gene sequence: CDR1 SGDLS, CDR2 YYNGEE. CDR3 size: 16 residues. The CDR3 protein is CASSVVQGAGDTEAFF. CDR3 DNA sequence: TGTGCCAGCAGCGTAGTCCAGGGGGCTGGGGACACTGAAGCTTTCTTT.

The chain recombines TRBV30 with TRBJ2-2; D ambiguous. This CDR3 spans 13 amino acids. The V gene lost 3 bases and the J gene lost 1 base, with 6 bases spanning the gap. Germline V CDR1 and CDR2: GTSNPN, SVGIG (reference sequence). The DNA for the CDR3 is TGTGCCTGGAGCCGCAGGAACACCGGGGAGCTGTTTTTT. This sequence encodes CAWSRRNTGELFF. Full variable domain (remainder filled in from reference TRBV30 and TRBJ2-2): SQTIHQWPATLVQPVGSPLSLECTVEGTSNPNLYWYRQAAGRGLQLLFYSVGIGQISSEVPQNLSASRPQDRQFILSSKKLLLSDSGFYLCAWSRRNTGELFFGEGSRLTVL.

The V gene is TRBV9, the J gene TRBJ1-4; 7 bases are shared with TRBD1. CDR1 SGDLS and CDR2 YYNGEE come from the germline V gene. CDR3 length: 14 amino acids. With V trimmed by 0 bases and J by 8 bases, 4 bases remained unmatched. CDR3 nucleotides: TGTGCCAGCAGCGTAGGACAGGGAGGAGAAAAACTGTTTTTT. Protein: CASSVGQGGEKLFF.

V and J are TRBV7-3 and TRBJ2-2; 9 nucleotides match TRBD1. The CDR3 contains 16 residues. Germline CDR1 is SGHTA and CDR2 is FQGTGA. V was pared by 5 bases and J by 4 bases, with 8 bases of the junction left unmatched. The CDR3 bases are TGTGCCAGCAGCGAACAGGGGGCGCATATCACCGGGGAGCTGTTTTTT. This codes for CASSEQGAHITGELFF.

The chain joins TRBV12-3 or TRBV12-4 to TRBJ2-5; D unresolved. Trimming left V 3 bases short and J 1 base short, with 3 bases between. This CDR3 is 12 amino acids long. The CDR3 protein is CASSFSQETQYF. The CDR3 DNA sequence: TGTGCCAGCAGTTTCAGCCAAGAGACCCAGTACTTC.

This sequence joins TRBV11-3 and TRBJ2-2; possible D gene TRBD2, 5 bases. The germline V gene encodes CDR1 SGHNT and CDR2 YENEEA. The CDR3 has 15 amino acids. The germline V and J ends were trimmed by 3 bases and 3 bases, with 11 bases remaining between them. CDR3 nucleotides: TGTGCCAGCAGCTTCCATAGGACTGACACCGGGGAGCTGTTTTTT. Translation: CASSFHRTDTGELFF.

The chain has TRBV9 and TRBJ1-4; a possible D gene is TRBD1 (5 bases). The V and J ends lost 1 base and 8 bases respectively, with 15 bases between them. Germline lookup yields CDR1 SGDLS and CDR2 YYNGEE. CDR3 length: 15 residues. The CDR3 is CASSVIGGGAEKLFF. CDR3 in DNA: TGTGCCAGCAGCGTAATCGGGGGTGGGGCGGAAAAACTGTTTTTT. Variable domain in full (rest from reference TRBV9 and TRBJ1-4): DSGVTQTPKHLITATGQRVTLRCSPRSGDLSVYWYQQSLDQGLQFLIQYYNGEERAKGNILERFSAQQFPDLHSELNLSSLELGDSALYFCASSVIGGGAEKLFFGSGTQLSVL.

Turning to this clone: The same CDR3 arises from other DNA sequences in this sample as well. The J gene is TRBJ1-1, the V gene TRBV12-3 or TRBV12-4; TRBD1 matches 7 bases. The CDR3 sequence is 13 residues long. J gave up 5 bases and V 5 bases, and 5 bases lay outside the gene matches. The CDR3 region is CASSRQGRTEAFF. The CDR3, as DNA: TGTGCCAGCAGTCGACAGGGTAGGACTGAAGCTTTCTTT.

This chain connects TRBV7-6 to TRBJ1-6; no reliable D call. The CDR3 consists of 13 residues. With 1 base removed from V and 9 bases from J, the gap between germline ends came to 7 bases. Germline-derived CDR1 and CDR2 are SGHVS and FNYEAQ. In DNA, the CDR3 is TGTGCCAGCAGCTTAGAATCCGGTTCACCCCTCCACTTT. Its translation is CASSLESGSPLHF.

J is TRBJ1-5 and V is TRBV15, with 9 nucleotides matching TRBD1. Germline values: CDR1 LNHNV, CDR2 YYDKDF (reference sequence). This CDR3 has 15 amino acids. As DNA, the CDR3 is TGTGCTTGCCACGGGAGGACAGGGGATAATCAGCCCCAGCATTTT. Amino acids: CACHGRTGDNQPQHF.

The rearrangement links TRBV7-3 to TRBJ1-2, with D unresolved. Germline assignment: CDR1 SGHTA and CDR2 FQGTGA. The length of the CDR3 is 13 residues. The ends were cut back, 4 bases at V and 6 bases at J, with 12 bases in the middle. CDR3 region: CASSSQSGDGYTF. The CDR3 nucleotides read TGTGCCAGCAGCTCCCAGTCCGGAGATGGCTACACCTTC.

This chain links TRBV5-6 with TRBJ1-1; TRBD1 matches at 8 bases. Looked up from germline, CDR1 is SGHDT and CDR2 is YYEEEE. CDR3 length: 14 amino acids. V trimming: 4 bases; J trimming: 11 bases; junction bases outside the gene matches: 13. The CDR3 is CASSLGQGGLGAFF. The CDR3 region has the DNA TGTGCCAGCAGCCTAGGACAGGGCGGTTTAGGGGCTTTCTTT.